The 20 T cell receptor beta chains below come from one sample, sequenced in a study of CD8+CD57+ T cells in acquired aplastic anemia. These receptors' antigens are unknown. Findings of the study overall: Lower diversity marked CD8+CD57+ cells in patients, relative to total CD4+ and CD8+ pools.

Genomic DNA, serving as template, underwent TCR beta VDJ and CDR3 profiling. TCRdb called the reads again in MiXCR, with one record for every CDR3 protein. The sample consists of roughly 20,000 distinct CDR3 sequences, roughly 40% of them appearing once. Whoever was chosen for sequencing had shown CD8+CD57+ cell expansion by flow cytometry. The sequenced sample consisted of CD8+CD57+ T cells sorted from PBMCs. Subset indicated: bead-enriched CD8+CD57+ effector memory T cells from SAA patients. These receptors all come from a human donor with aplastic anemia.

This sequence joins TRBV6-1 and TRBJ2-1, with 7 bases fitting TRBD1. The CDR3 runs to 14 residues. The trim removed 3 bases at V and 1 base at J, leaving 0 bases unmatched. CDR1 is MNHNS and CDR2 is SASEGT in the germline V gene. The CDR3 sequence is CASSEGQSYNEQFF. DNA for the CDR3: TGTGCCAGCAGTGAGGGACAGTCCTACAATGAGCAGTTCTTC.

Points on this clonotype: A junction end diverges from the germline sequence, so it may reflect a read error. The rearrangement joins TRBV6-1 to TRBJ1-5, with 12 nucleotides matching TRBD1. This CDR3 contains 15 residues. Germline V gene sequence: CDR1 MNHNS, CDR2 SASEGT. Written as DNA, the CDR3 is TGTGCCGGCAGTGAAGCGGGACAGGGGGCTCAGCCCCAGCATTTT. Protein sequence: CAGSEAGQGAQPQHF.

The chain has TRBV11-2 and TRBJ1-2; a possible D gene is TRBD1 (5 bases). V lost 5 bases and J lost 4, with 17 bases in between. The CDR3 spans 15 residues. Germline-derived CDR1 and CDR2 are SGHAT and FQNNGV. The DNA of the CDR3 is TGTGCCAGCAGCCCGACAGCGTCGACATCCTATGGCTACACCTTC. Translated: CASSPTASTSYGYTF. Looking up the rest from reference TRBV11-2 and TRBJ1-2 gives the full variable domain: EAGVAQSPRYKIIEKRQSVAFWCNPISGHATLYWYQQILGQGPKLLIQFQNNGVVDDSQLPKDRFSAERLKGVDSTLKIQPAKLEDSAVYLCASSPTASTSYGYTFGSGTRLTVV.

The chain links TRBV20-1 to TRBJ1-4; 10 bases agree with TRBD1. This CDR3 comprises 13 residues. Germline V gene sequence: CDR1 DFQATT, CDR2 SNEGSKA (reference sequence). Trimming took 4 bases from V and 7 from J; bases not matched to a gene: 3. DNA for the CDR3: TGCAGTGCTAAGGGACAGGGGCTTGAAAAACTGTTTTTT. Protein: CSAKGQGLEKLFF.

The chain carries TRBV19 and TRBJ1-2; D uncertain. This CDR3 region has 15 residues. V was trimmed by 5 bases and J by 3 bases, leaving 16 bases between them. CDR1 and CDR2 from the germline V gene are LNHDA and SQIVND (reference sequence). This chain's CDR3 is CASSPGWGLYYGYTF. The CDR3, as DNA: TGTGCCAGTAGTCCCGGTTGGGGTTTGTACTATGGCTACACCTTC.

This clonotype was counted between two and nine times. V is TRBV5-1 and J is TRBJ1-2, with 8 nucleotides matching TRBD1. Germline assignment: CDR1 SGHRS and CDR2 YFSETQ. The CDR3 runs to 14 residues. V shed 0 bases and J 8 bases; nucleotides not matched to a gene: 6. This CDR3 is CASSLAGTGGGYTF. For the CDR3, the DNA is TGCGCCAGCAGCTTGGCCGGGACAGGTGGAGGCTACACCTTC.

The J gene is TRBJ2-2, the V gene TRBV7-3; D ambiguous. The V and J ends lost 3 bases and 7 bases respectively, with 6 bases between them. The CDR3 is 12 residues long. The V gene's germline CDR1 is SGHTA and CDR2 FQGTGA. The CDR3 region has the DNA TGTGCCAGCAGCTTGCCCGGCGGGGAGCTGTTTTTT. This encodes CASSLPGGELFF.

In its sample, this clonotype was seen a few times. This chain links TRBV5-1 with TRBJ2-7, with D tentatively TRBD2 (6 bases). The CDR3 is 14 residues long. Germline loops: CDR1 SGHRS, CDR2 YFSETQ. V shed 0 bases and J shed 6 bases, with 13 bases lying between them. Written as DNA, the CDR3 is TGCGCCAGCAGCTTGGGGGAGGAATTTGGCGAGCAGTACTTC. It translates to CASSLGEEFGEQYF.

This rearrangement joins TRBV6-4 to TRBJ2-3; 8 bases agree with TRBD2. Germline V gene data show CDR1 as MRHNA and CDR2 as SNTAGT. J lost 2 bases, V lost 0 bases, and 1 base had no gene match. The CDR3 has 15 residues. CDR3 DNA: TGTGCCAGCAGTGACTCAGCGGGAGACACAGATACGCAGTATTTT. It is translated as CASSDSAGDTDTQYF.

This clonotype was counted a few times. The V call is TRBV2, the J call TRBJ1-6, with D perhaps TRBD1 (6 bases). With 7 bases removed from V and 0 bases from J, the gap between germline ends came to 16 bases. Germline loops: CDR1 SNHLY, CDR2 FYNNEI. There are 17 residues in the CDR3. The CDR3 region is CASTKGGGSSYNSPLHF. CDR3 in DNA: TGTGCCAGCACCAAAGGGGGGGGGAGCTCCTATAATTCACCCCTCCACTTT. Full variable domain (missing parts from reference TRBV2 and TRBJ1-6): EPEVTQTPSHQVTQMGQEVILRCVPISNHLYFYWYRQILGQKVEFLVSFYNNEISEKSEIFDDQFSVERPDGSNFTLKIRSTKLEDSAMYFCASTKGGGSSYNSPLHFGNGTRLTVT.

The chain is built from TRBV19 and TRBJ2-5; 8 bases are shared with TRBD1. The J segment lost 4 bases and the V segment lost 4 bases, leaving 5 bases of the junction unmatched. The CDR3 consists of 14 residues. In germline, CDR1 is LNHDA, CDR2 SQIVND (reference sequence). For the CDR3, the DNA is TGTGCCAGTAGTAGCCTGGACAGGGCAGAGACCCAGTACTTC. It is translated as CASSSLDRAETQYF.

With respect to this clonotype: The junction departs from the called germline gene at one end, perhaps through a read error. The CDR3 bases are TGTGCCAGCCAAGCGGGGGCCTCCTACGGGCAGTACTTC. It codes for CASQAGASYGQYF. This chain links TRBV7-9 with TRBJ2-7, with TRBD2 matching 8 bases. The germline CDR1 and CDR2 sequences are SEHNR and FQNEAQ (reference sequence). This CDR3 is 13 amino acids long.

The chain employs TRBV12-3 or TRBV12-4 and TRBJ1-2; 8 positions agree with TRBD1. The CDR3 contains 15 residues. V gave up 6 bases and J gave up 8 bases; unmatched junction bases: 14. The CDR3 reads CASSRGQGVRRGYTF. The CDR3 region has the DNA TGTGCCAGCAGCCGTGGACAGGGAGTGAGGCGCGGCTACACCTTC.

The rearrangement links TRBV7-9 to TRBJ2-5; possibly TRBD1 for D (6 bases). The CDR3 totals 15 residues. The V end was cut by 5 bases, the J end by 1 base, with 14 bases between. Germline V gene lookup returns CDR1 SEHNR and CDR2 FQNEAQ (reference sequence). CDR3 region: CASSLGQSFQETQYF. The DNA of the CDR3 is TGTGCCAGCAGCCTCGGACAGAGCTTCCAAGAGACCCAGTACTTC.

The chain is built from TRBV24-1 and TRBJ2-6; D is uncertain. Looked up from germline, CDR1 is KGHDR and CDR2 is SFDVKD. This CDR3 is 13 amino acids long. With 8 bases removed from V and 1 base from J, the gap between germline ends came to 5 bases. This chain's CDR3 is CATMESGANVLTF. The CDR3 coding sequence is TGTGCCACCATGGAATCTGGGGCCAACGTCCTGACTTTC.

This clonotype was seen more than once but under ten times. The chain employs TRBV2 and TRBJ1-4, with 7 bases matching TRBD1. The germline V gene has CDR1 SNHLY and CDR2 FYNNEI. V gave up 4 bases and J gave up 4 bases; unmatched junction bases: 6. The CDR3 is made up of 15 amino acids. CDR3: CASSGRTGHNEKLFF. DNA of the CDR3: TGTGCCAGCAGTGGGCGGACAGGCCATAATGAAAAACTGTTTTTT.

The chain has TRBV27 and TRBJ2-1; perhaps TRBD1 as D (6 bases). This CDR3 spans 16 amino acids. Germline values: CDR1 MNHEY, CDR2 SMNVEV (reference sequence). Between the trimmed V and J ends, which lost 2 bases and 4 bases, there was a span of 15 bases. CDR3 amino acids: CASSLLVGRGYNEQFF. CDR3 coding DNA: TGTGCCAGCAGTTTACTGGTGGGCAGGGGTTACAATGAGCAGTTCTTC.

As regards this clonotype: Sequence at one end of the junction differs from germline and may be a read error. The gene calls are TRBV19 and TRBJ2-1; 9 bases agree with TRBD2. Germline lookup yields CDR1 LNHDA and CDR2 SQIVND (reference sequence). The CDR3 is made up of 14 amino acids. In DNA, the CDR3 is TGTGCCAGTAGTATTAGCGGGGGCTACAATAAGCAGTTCTTC. Translating gives CASSISGGYNKQFF.

The J gene is TRBJ2-1, the V gene TRBV6-4; 13 positions agree with TRBD2. The J segment lost 8 bases and the V segment lost 3 bases, leaving 7 bases of the junction unmatched. The CDR3 contains 16 residues. The germline gives CDR1 MRHNA, CDR2 SNTAGT. Written as DNA, the CDR3 is TGTGCCAGCAGTGAGTCCGGGACTAGCGGGGTAGATGAGCAGTTCTTC. As protein: CASSESGTSGVDEQFF.

This clonotype was picked up a small number of times. The gene calls are TRBV20-1 and TRBJ2-3; 8 positions match TRBD2. Germline CDR1 and CDR2: DFQATT and SNEGSKA (reference sequence). V lost 3 bases and J lost 4; bases outside the gene matches: 6. This CDR3 has 14 amino acids. Here the CDR3 reads CSARKRGGPDTQYF. The CDR3 nucleotides are TGCAGTGCTAGGAAACGGGGGGGCCCAGATACGCAGTATTTT.